Below are 31 T cell receptor beta chains sequenced from a single sample in a study of human T cells and chemical hapten exposure. A single record per CDR3 protein comes from TCRdb applying MiXCR to the 5' RACE reads. The sample has 80,000 or so distinct CDR3 sequences; more than 15% are singletons. Unfractionated whole blood served as the source for total RNA extraction. The receptors shown here come from a female donor in good health.

This chain links TRBV7-2 with TRBJ2-2, with 9 bases matching TRBD2. In germline, CDR1 is SGHTA, CDR2 FQGNSA. This CDR3 has 15 residues. The J segment lost 6 bases and the V segment lost 2 bases, leaving 4 bases of the junction unmatched. The CDR3 reads CASSLNPSGAGELFF. The DNA of the CDR3 is TGTGCCAGCAGCTTAAATCCTAGCGGGGCCGGGGAGCTGTTTTTT.

This clonotype has a handful of counts. The chain uses TRBV11-2 and TRBJ1-2; D gene ambiguous. The V and J ends lost 5 bases and 4 bases respectively, with 11 bases between them. The CDR3 has 13 residues. CDR1 SGHAT and CDR2 FQNNGV come from the germline V gene. The CDR3 region has the DNA TGTGCCAGCAGCCCCGAGAGGGCCTATGGCTACACCTTC. This codes for CASSPERAYGYTF.

This clonotype was detected ten times or more. The CDR3 spells CASSLGEEPSPLHF. The CDR3 nucleotides are TGCGCCAGCAGCTTGGGGGAAGAACCCTCACCCCTCCACTTT. The chain has TRBV5-1 and TRBJ1-6, with no clear D. V was cut by 0 bases and J by 10 bases, with 11 bases left in between. CDR3 length: 14 amino acids. Germline V CDR1 and CDR2: SGHRS, YFSETQ.

This clonotype was found many times. The V gene is TRBV29-1, the J gene TRBJ2-1; no reliable D call. CDR3 length: 14 residues. V was cut by 4 bases and J by 0 bases, with 10 bases left in between. Germline CDR1 and CDR2: SQVTM and ANQGSEA. CDR3 sequence: CSVGEANSYNEQFF. The CDR3 DNA reads TGCAGCGTTGGAGAAGCGAACTCCTACAATGAGCAGTTCTTC.

This clonotype was detected only a few times. The chain employs TRBV28 and TRBJ2-7; D call uncertain. Trimming cost V 6 bases and J 4 bases, with 16 bases left between them. The germline V gene encodes CDR1 MDHEN and CDR2 SYDVKM. The CDR3 runs to 14 residues. CDR3 sequence: CASSAGQSPYEQYF. The CDR3 coding sequence is TGTGCCAGCAGCGCCGGGCAGAGCCCATACGAGCAGTACTTC.

The V and J genes are TRBV27 and TRBJ1-6; 8 bases are a match to TRBD1. This CDR3 region has 14 residues. The germline CDR1 and CDR2 sequences are MNHEY and SMNVEV (reference sequence). Unmatched junction bases numbered 4, after V lost 6 bases and J lost 6 bases. The DNA of the CDR3 is TGTGCCAGCAGGGGGACAGGATCTAATTCACCCCTCCACTTT. Protein sequence: CASRGTGSNSPLHF.

V gene TRBV7-8 combines with J gene TRBJ1-2; a possible D gene is TRBD1 (5 bases). The V gene's germline CDR1 is SGHVS and CDR2 FQNEAQ. Deletions cut 1 base from V and 6 bases from J, with 12 bases between. The CDR3 runs to 14 residues. The DNA of the CDR3 is TGTGCCAGCAGCTTAGGAGGTTCAGGGCATGGCTACACCTTC. It encodes CASSLGGSGHGYTF.

This clonotype was detected only a few times. The chain couples TRBV7-2 to TRBJ2-5, with 9 bases fitting TRBD2. The junction had 6 bases not matched to a gene; V was cut back by 5 bases and J by 2 bases. This CDR3 is 15 amino acids long. The germline gives CDR1 SGHTA, CDR2 FQGNSA. The CDR3 DNA reads as TGTGCCAGCAGCCCCGGGACTAGCCTACAAGAGACCCAGTACTTC. Translating gives CASSPGTSLQETQYF.

As concerns this clonotype: No conserved phenylalanine or tryptophan is present at the end of the CDR3, so a read error is the likely explanation. The chain employs TRBV7-2 and TRBJ1-5, with D unclear. The germline V gene encodes CDR1 SGHTA and CDR2 FQGNSA. With 6 bases removed from V and 4 bases from J, the gap between germline ends came to 10 bases. CDR3 length: 13 amino acids. The CDR3 here is CASSREQNQPQHL. CDR3 sequence (DNA): TGTGCCAGCAGTCGGGAACAGAATCAGCCCCAGCATTTA.

In its sample, this clonotype was seen many times. The chain is built from TRBV6-2 or TRBV6-3 and TRBJ2-6, with 10 bases aligning to TRBD1. This CDR3 is built from 15 residues. Looked up from germline, CDR1 is MNHEY and CDR2 is SVGEGT. The V gene end was trimmed by 5 bases and the J gene end by 7 bases; junction bases not matched to a gene: 5. CDR3 in amino acids: CASSTRTGGANVLTF. CDR3 DNA: TGTGCCAGCAGTACCCGGACAGGGGGAGCCAACGTCCTGACTTTC.

This clonotype was detected many times. The J gene is TRBJ2-3, the V gene TRBV7-2; 8 bases agree with TRBD2. This CDR3 is built from 17 residues. The germline gives CDR1 SGHTA, CDR2 FQGNSA. V trimming: 5 bases; J trimming: 1 base; junction bases outside the gene matches: 11. CDR3: CASSPHRKTSGTDTQYF. CDR3 in DNA: TGTGCCAGCAGCCCACACCGAAAGACTAGCGGCACAGATACGCAGTATTTT.

The chain is built from TRBV10-3 and TRBJ2-1; D gene unclear. This CDR3 is built from 13 residues. V was trimmed by 7 bases and J by 6 bases, leaving 13 bases between them. Germline CDR1 and CDR2: ENHRY and SYGVKD. The CDR3 coding sequence is TGTGCCATCACTGTCGGGTGGGGCAATGAGCAGTTCTTC. It translates to CAITVGWGNEQFF.

This clonotype appeared a few times. The V call is TRBV28, the J call TRBJ1-6; no clear D gene. Germline CDR1 MDHEN, CDR2 SYDVKM. CDR3 length: 15 residues. V was shortened by 5 bases and J by 0 bases, with 8 bases between the two germline ends. CDR3: CASSKASSYNSPLHF. DNA of the CDR3: TGTGCCAGCAGTAAAGCAAGCTCCTATAATTCACCCCTCCACTTT.

This clonotype was seen ten or more times. The chain employs TRBV20-1 and TRBJ2-1; 7 bases align to TRBD2. V lost 1 base to trimming and J lost 8 bases; unmatched junction nucleotides: 11. The CDR3 consists of 15 residues. In germline, CDR1 is DFQATT, CDR2 SNEGSKA (reference sequence). CDR3 nucleotide sequence: TGCAGTGCTAGAGCCCTCAAGCGACTAGCCCATGAGCAGTTCTTC. Translation: CSARALKRLAHEQFF.

This clonotype showed up just a few times. The rearrangement uses TRBV28 and TRBJ1-5, with TRBD1 as a possible D gene (5 bases). Germline CDR1 and CDR2: MDHEN and SYDVKM. Trimming pared 3 bases from V and 0 bases from J, leaving 12 bases between. The CDR3 loop spans 16 amino acids. CDR3 sequence (DNA): TGTGCCAGCAGTTTCCGGCAGGGTTATAGCAATCAGCCCCAGCATTTT. This sequence encodes CASSFRQGYSNQPQHF.

This clonotype showed up just a few times. The chain recombines TRBV2 with TRBJ2-3; TRBD1 matches at 9 bases. Trimming at V came to 11 bases and at J to 3 bases, leaving 9 bases not matched to a gene. The germline gives CDR1 SNHLY, CDR2 FYNNEI. The CDR3 loop spans 14 amino acids. In nucleotides, the CDR3 is TGTGCCGGCCACCGGGACAGGGTGACAGATACGCAGTATTTT. Protein: CAGHRDRVTDTQYF.

The chain combines TRBV30 with TRBJ2-3; D uncertain. V was clipped by 3 bases and J by 7 bases, with 17 bases between them. CDR1 and CDR2 from the germline V gene are GTSNPN and SVGIG (reference sequence). CDR3 length equals 14 residues. The CDR3 nucleotides are TGTGCCTGGAGGATAGGGCTGGGTAAGAATACGCAGTATTTT. Protein sequence: CAWRIGLGKNTQYF.

This clonotype showed up many times. This chain joins TRBV28 and TRBJ2-7; the D gene is possibly TRBD1 (7 bases). Between the trimmed V and J ends, which lost 5 bases and 2 bases, there was a span of 22 bases. This CDR3 has 17 residues. Per germline, CDR1 MDHEN and CDR2 SYDVKM. This chain's CDR3 is CASSTQAGGGKPYEQYF. The CDR3 DNA sequence: TGTGCCAGCAGTACTCAGGCCGGAGGGGGCAAACCCTACGAGCAGTACTTC.

Only a few counts were recorded for this clonotype. This rearrangement joins TRBV20-1 to TRBJ2-7; 10 bases map to TRBD2. This CDR3 region has 14 residues. Trimming at V came to 0 bases and at J to 7 bases, leaving 6 bases not matched to a gene. Germline lookup yields CDR1 DFQATT and CDR2 SNEGSKA (reference sequence). The CDR3 DNA follows: TGCAGTGCTAGAGATTCTAGCGGGAGTGGAGAGCAGTACTTC. Translation gives CSARDSSGSGEQYF.

This clonotype was counted a few times. This chain joins TRBV12-3 or TRBV12-4 and TRBJ1-1, with TRBD1 as a possible D gene (5 bases). V lost 6 bases to trimming and J lost 10 bases, with 15 bases between them. This CDR3 comprises 12 residues. Written as DNA, the CDR3 is TGTGCCAGCAGCTACGGGACGGCACGAGCTTTCTTT. Its protein product is CASSYGTARAFF.

This clonotype was seen repeatedly, ten times or more. V is TRBV3-1 and J is TRBJ1-1; 7 positions match TRBD1. CDR3 length equals 15 residues. Per germline, CDR1 LGHDT and CDR2 YNNKEL (reference sequence). V was pared by 4 bases and J by 6 bases, with 11 bases of the junction left unmatched. The CDR3 DNA reads TGTGCCAGCAGCCGGAAGACAGGGCGCGCAGCTGAAGCTTTCTTT. It yields the protein CASSRKTGRAAEAFF. Using reference TRBV3-1 and TRBJ1-1 for the parts outside the CDR3, the full variable domain is DTAVSQTPKYLVTQMGNDKSIKCEQNLGHDTMYWYKQDSKKFLKIMFSYNNKELIINETVPNRFSPKSPDKAHLNLHINSLELGDSAVYFCASSRKTGRAAEAFFGQGTRLTVV.

This clonotype was picked up a small number of times. V is TRBV12-3 or TRBV12-4 and J is TRBJ2-3; no reliable D call. Trimming removed 1 base at V and 3 bases at J, with 8 bases between. This CDR3 comprises 14 residues. CDR3 nucleotide sequence: TGTGCCAGCAGTTTAGTATTTGGAACAGATACGCAGTATTTT. Its protein is CASSLVFGTDTQYF.

A few counts support this clonotype. The gene calls are TRBV28 and TRBJ2-4, with 9 bases that match TRBD1. With 5 bases clipped from V and 3 bases from J, the junction kept 5 bases outside the gene matches. From germline, CDR1 is MDHEN and CDR2 SYDVKM. This CDR3 is built from 15 residues. CDR3 in DNA: TGTGCCAGCAGTCCTACAGGGGGCGGCAAAAACATTCAGTACTTC. Translation gives CASSPTGGGKNIQYF. The whole variable domain, filled in from reference TRBV28 and TRBJ2-4, reads DVKVTQSSRYLVKRTGEKVFLECVQDMDHENMFWYRQDPGLGLRLIYFSYDVKMKEKGDIPEGYSVSREKKERFSLILESASTNQTSMYLCASSPTGGGKNIQYFGAGTRLSVL.

The rearrangement joins TRBV7-2 to TRBJ2-1; TRBD1 agrees at 8 bases. Trimming removed 6 bases from V and 2 bases from J; junction bases left unmatched: 3. The CDR3 contains 14 residues. Germline loops: CDR1 SGHTA, CDR2 FQGNSA. The CDR3 region is CASSRQGTYNEQFF. The CDR3 bases are TGTGCCAGCAGTAGACAGGGGACCTACAATGAGCAGTTCTTC.

The rearrangement joins TRBV30 to TRBJ1-5; D not certain. CDR3 size: 12 residues. The V gene lost 4 bases and the J gene lost 2 bases, with 6 bases spanning the gap. Germline assignment: CDR1 GTSNPN and CDR2 SVGIG (reference sequence). The chain's CDR3 is CAWNWGNQPQHF. CDR3 sequence (DNA): TGTGCCTGGAACTGGGGCAATCAGCCCCAGCATTTT.

This clonotype was detected ten times or more. The V and J genes are TRBV27 and TRBJ1-2, with D tentatively TRBD1 (6 bases). The ends were cut back, 5 bases at V and 4 bases at J, with 14 bases in the middle. The CDR3 loop spans 14 amino acids. Germline V CDR1 and CDR2: MNHEY, SMNVEV (reference sequence). CDR3 in DNA: TGTGCCAGCAGTGTGATGGGGGGGCCCTATGGCTACACCTTC. It is translated as CASSVMGGPYGYTF.

This clonotype was recorded a few times. The gene calls are TRBV7-9 and TRBJ2-1; tentative D call: TRBD2 (7 bases). Trimming took off 3 bases at V and 4 bases at J, with 13 bases between the two ends. Germline loops: CDR1 SEHNR, CDR2 FQNEAQ (reference sequence). This CDR3 has 15 residues. DNA for the CDR3: TGTGCCAGCAGCTTCGGAGGGGGGGGGTACAATGAGCAGTTCTTC. Its protein product is CASSFGGGGYNEQFF.

This clonotype was seen more than once but under ten times. This rearrangement joins TRBV6-1 to TRBJ1-5, with D possibly TRBD1 on 5 matching bases. Germline lookup yields CDR1 MNHNS and CDR2 SASEGT. The CDR3 spans 13 residues. Between the trimmed V and J ends, which lost 3 bases and 7 bases, there was a span of 10 bases. The CDR3 sequence is CASSEGRSQPQHF. CDR3 DNA sequence: TGTGCCAGCAGTGAGGGGCGCAGCCAGCCCCAGCATTTT.

This clonotype was seen a handful of times. V is TRBV10-3 and J is TRBJ2-3, with D unclear. Germline-derived CDR1 and CDR2 are ENHRY and SYGVKD. The CDR3 runs 15 residues. Trimming shortened V by 4 bases and J by 0 bases, and 11 bases separated the two germline ends. CDR3 residues: CAISGRQSSTDTQYF. The CDR3 region has the DNA TGTGCCATCAGTGGTAGACAATCAAGCACAGATACGCAGTATTTT.

This clonotype was counted between two and nine times. This chain links TRBV12-3 or TRBV12-4 with TRBJ1-2; 8 bases agree with TRBD1. J lost 4 bases, V lost 5 bases, and 3 bases had no gene match. CDR3 length equals 13 residues. In DNA, the CDR3 is TGTGCCAGCAGTACCGGACAGGGCTATGGCTACACCTTC. It specifies CASSTGQGYGYTF.

This clonotype came up a few times. The chain is built from TRBV7-2 and TRBJ2-1; 8 bases align to TRBD2. The V gene end was trimmed by 1 base and the J gene end by 8 bases; junction bases not matched to a gene: 4. The length of the CDR3 is 14 residues. CDR1 is SGHTA, CDR2 FQGNSA, per germline. The CDR3 is CASSLERGGYEQFF. For the CDR3, the DNA is TGTGCCAGCAGCTTAGAACGGGGGGGCTATGAGCAGTTCTTC.